This T cell receptor beta chain was identified in a study of T-cell reconstitution after alpha-beta-depleted transplantation in children. Using unique molecular identifiers, the investigators prepared the TCRbeta library. MiXCR, applied by TCRdb to the PCR reads, yields one record per CDR3 protein. The repertoire holds about 690,000 distinct CDR3 sequences, with around 17% as singletons. Only a few counts were recorded for this clonotype. V was clipped by 5 bases and J by 2 bases, with 12 bases between them. CDR1 is SGHAT and CDR2 is FQDESV in the germline V gene (reference sequence). This CDR3 is 14 amino acids long.

This clonotype was obtained from a human donor who donated a stem cell graft to a child with acute myeloid leukemia. The sequencing here drew on PBMCs from the stem cell graft donor, taken from the stem cell graft. The gene calls are TRBV11-1 and TRBJ1-2; the D is unclear. The DNA for the CDR3 is TGTGCCAGCAGCCACGACCCTCCCAACTATGGCTACACCTTC. As protein: CASSHDPPNYGYTF.